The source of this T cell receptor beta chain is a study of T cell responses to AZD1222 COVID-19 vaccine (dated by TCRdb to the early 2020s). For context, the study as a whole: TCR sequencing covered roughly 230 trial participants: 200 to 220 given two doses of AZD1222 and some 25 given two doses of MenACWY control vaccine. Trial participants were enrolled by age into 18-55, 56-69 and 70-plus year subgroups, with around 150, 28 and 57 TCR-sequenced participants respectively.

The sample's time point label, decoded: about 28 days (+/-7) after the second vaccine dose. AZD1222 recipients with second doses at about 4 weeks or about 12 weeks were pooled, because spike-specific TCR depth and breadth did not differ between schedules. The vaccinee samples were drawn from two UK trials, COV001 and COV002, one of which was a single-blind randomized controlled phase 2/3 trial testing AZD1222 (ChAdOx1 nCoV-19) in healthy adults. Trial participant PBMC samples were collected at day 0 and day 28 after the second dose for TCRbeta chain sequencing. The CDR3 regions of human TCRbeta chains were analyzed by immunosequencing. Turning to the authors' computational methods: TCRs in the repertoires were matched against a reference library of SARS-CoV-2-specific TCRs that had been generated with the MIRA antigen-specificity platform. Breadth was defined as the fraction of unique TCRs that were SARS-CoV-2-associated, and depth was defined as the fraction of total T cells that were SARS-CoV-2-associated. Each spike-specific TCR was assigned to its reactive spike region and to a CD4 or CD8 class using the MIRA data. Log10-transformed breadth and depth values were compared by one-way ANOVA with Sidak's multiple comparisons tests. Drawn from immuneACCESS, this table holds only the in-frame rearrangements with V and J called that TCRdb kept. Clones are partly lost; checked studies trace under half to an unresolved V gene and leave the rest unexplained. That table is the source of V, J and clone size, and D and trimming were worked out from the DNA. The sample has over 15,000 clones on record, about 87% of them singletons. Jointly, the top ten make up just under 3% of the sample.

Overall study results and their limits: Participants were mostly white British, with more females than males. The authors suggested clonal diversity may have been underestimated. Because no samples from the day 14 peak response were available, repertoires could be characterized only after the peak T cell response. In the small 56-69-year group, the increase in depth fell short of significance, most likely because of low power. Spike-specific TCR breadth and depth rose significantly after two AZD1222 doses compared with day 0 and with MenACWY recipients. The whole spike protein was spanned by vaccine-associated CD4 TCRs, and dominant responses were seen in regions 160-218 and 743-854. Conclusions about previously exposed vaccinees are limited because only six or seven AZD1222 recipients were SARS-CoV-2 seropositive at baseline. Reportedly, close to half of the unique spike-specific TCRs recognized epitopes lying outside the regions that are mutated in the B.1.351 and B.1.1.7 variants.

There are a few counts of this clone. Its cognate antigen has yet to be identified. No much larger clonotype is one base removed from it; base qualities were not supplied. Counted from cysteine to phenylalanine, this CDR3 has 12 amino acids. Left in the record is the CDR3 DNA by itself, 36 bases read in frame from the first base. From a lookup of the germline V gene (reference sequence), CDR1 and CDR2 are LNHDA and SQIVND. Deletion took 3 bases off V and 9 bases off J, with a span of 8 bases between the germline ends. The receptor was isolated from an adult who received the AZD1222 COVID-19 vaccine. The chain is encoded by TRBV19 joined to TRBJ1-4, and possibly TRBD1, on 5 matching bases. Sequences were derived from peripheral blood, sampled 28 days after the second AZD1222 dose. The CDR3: CASSIGGKKLFF. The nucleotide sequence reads TGTGCCAGTAGTATTGGGGGAAAAAAACTGTTTTTT.